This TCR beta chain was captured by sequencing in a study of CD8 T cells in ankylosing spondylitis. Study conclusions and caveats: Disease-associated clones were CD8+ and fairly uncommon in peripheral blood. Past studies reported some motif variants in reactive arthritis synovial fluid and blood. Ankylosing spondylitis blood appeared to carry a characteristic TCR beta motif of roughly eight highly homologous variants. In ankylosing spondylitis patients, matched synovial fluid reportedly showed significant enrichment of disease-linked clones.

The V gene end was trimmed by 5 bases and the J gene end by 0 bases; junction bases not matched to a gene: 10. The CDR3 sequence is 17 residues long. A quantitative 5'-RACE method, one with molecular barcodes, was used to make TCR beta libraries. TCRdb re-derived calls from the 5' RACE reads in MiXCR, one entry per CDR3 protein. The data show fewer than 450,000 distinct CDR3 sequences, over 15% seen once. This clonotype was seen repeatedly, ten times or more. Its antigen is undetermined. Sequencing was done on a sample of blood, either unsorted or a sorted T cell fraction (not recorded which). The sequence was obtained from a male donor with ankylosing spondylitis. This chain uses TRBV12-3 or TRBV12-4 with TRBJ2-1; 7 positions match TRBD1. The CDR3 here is CASSHGPTGSSYNEQFF. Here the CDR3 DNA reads TGTGCCAGCAGTCATGGCCCGACAGGGAGCTCCTACAATGAGCAGTTCTTC.